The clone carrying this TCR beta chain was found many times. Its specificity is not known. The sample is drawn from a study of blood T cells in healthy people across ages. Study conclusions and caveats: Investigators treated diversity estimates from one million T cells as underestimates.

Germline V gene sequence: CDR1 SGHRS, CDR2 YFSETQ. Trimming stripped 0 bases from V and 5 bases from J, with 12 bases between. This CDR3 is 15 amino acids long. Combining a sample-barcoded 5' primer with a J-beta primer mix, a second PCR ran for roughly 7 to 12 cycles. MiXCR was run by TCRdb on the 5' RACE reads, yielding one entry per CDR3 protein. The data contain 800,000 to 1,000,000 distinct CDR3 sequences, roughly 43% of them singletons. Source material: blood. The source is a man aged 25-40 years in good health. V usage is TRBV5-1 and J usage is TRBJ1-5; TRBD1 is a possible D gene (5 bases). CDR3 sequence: CASSLAGRDHQPQHF. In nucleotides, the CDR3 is TGCGCCAGCAGCTTGGCCGGCAGGGACCATCAGCCCCAGCATTTT. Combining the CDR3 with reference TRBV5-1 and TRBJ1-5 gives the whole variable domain KAGVTQTPRYLIKTRGQQVTLSCSPISGHRSVSWYQQTPGQGLQFLFEYFSETQRNKGNFPGRFSGRQFSNSRSEMNVSTLELGDSALYLCASSLAGRDHQPQHFGDGTRLSIL.